The TCR beta chain under discussion was sequenced for a study of molecular identifiers for immune sequencing clone quantification. This clonotype was counted at least ten times. Trimming removed 1 base from V and 0 bases from J, with 10 bases in between. Germline CDR1 and CDR2: MGHRA and YSYEKL. The CDR3 extends over 15 amino acids. CD8+CD4-CCR7+CD45RA+ cells were sorted as naive CD8 T cells. TCRdb independently ran MiXCR on the PCR reads; one entry per CDR3 protein. The sample has a few hundred thousand distinct CDR3 sequences, 20% to 25% seen once; the top ten hold 0.65% to 0.95%. This TCR was recovered from a human donor in good health. Some libraries in this study had Jurkat cell RNA spiked in. Sequenced: naive CD8+ T cells from blood, with Jurkat cell RNA spiked in. Subset reported: FACS-sorted CD8+CD4-CCR7+CD45RA+ naive T cells. The rearrangement uses TRBV4-1 and TRBJ2-7; D is unresolved. The chain's CDR3 is CASSQVPGGSYEQYF. Written as DNA, the CDR3 is TGCGCCAGCAGCCAAGTCCCGGGCGGCTCCTACGAGCAGTACTTC.